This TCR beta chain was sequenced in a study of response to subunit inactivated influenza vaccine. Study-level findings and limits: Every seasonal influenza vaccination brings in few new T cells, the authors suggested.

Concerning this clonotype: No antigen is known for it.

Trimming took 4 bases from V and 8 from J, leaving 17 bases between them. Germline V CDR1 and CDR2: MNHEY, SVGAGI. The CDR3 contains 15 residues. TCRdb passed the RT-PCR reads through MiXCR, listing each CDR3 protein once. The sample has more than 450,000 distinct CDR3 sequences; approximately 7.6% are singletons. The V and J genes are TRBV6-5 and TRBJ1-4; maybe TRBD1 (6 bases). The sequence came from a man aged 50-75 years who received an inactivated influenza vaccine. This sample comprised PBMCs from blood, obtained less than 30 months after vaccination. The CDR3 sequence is CASSSVRGAGEKLFF. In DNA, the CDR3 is TGTGCCAGCAGTTCAGTAAGGGGGGCAGGGGAAAAACTGTTTTTT.